Below are 10 T cell receptor beta chains sequenced from a single sample in a study of cytomegalovirus exposure and HLA in healthy donors. Amplification used 60 Vbeta primers and 13 Jbeta primers. Produced via immunoSEQ multiplex PCR; TCRdb's table is partial and in-frame only. The table lists about 160,000 clones, around three quarters of them singletons, with around 3.1% in the top ten. Sequencing was performed on PBMCs. All receptors derive from a woman aged 40 to 49 in good health and CMV-seronegative.

V usage is TRBV4-1 and J usage is TRBJ2-2; the match to TRBD1 covers 7 bases. The CDR3 loop spans 16 amino acids. Trimming cost V 5 bases and J 4 bases; bases outside gene matches: 10. The germline V gene has CDR1 MGHRA and CDR2 YSYEKL. The CDR3 DNA sequence: TGCGCCAGCAGCTTTCCTAGACAGGGAAGCACCGGGGAGCTGTTTTTT. Its protein is CASSFPRQGSTGELFF.

The chain is built from TRBV7-9 and TRBJ1-2; D ambiguous. V lost 4 bases, J lost 4 bases, and 7 bases lay in between. There are 12 residues in the CDR3. Germline-derived CDR1 and CDR2 are SEHNR and FQNEAQ (reference sequence). The CDR3 is CASSSSLYGYTF. The CDR3 DNA is TGTGCCAGCAGCTCGAGCCTCTATGGCTACACCTTC.

This clone was seen more than once but under ten times. The V call is TRBV19, the J call TRBJ2-7, with TRBD2 matching over 9 bases. Germline V CDR1 and CDR2: LNHDA, SQIVND (reference sequence). This CDR3 comprises 16 residues. Trimming took 5 bases from V and 4 from J; bases not matched to a gene: 12. CDR3 bases: TGTGCCAGTAGTTTTCTCGCCAGCGGGGGGAGATACGAGCAGTACTTC. Translated, it gives CASSFLASGGRYEQYF.

This clone was seen a handful of times. V usage is TRBV5-8 and J usage is TRBJ2-1; D possibly corresponds to TRBD2 (6 bases). The CDR3 covers 16 residues. Germline values: CDR1 SGHTS, CDR2 YDEGEE. V gave up 5 bases and J gave up 3 bases, with 18 bases separating them. CDR3 nucleotides: TGTGCCAGCAGTCTCTCTCGGGGGAGGTTCTACAATGAGCAGTTCTTC. Amino acid sequence: CASSLSRGRFYNEQFF. The variable domain in full, with the rest retrieved from reference TRBV5-8 and TRBJ2-1, is EAGVTQSPTHLIKTRGQQATLRCSPISGHTSVYWYQQALGLGLQFLLWYDEGEERNRGNFPPRFSGRQFPNYSSELNVNALELEDSALYLCASSLSRGRFYNEQFFGPGTRLTVL.

This clone is a singleton in its sample. The chain joins TRBV7-6 to TRBJ1-3; tentatively, D is TRBD1 (5 bases). Trimming shortened V by 1 base and J by 0 bases, and 16 bases separated the two germline ends. The CDR3 is 18 residues long. Per germline, CDR1 SGHVS and CDR2 FNYEAQ. CDR3 residues: CASSLVGAGSYSGNTIYF. CDR3 nucleotides: TGTGCCAGCAGCTTAGTAGGGGCAGGGTCATACTCTGGAAACACCATATATTTT.

V gene TRBV4-2 combines with J gene TRBJ2-5; no clear D gene. Germline V gives CDR1 LGHNA, CDR2 YNFKEQ. This CDR3 is built from 14 residues. With 0 bases removed from V and 5 bases from J, the gap between germline ends came to 10 bases. The CDR3 sequence is CASSQEYLRETQYF. The DNA for the CDR3 is TGTGCCAGCAGCCAAGAATATCTCCGGGAGACCCAGTACTTC.

The DNA of the CDR3 is TGTGCCAGCAGTGAATACAGGGGCCCCTACGAGCAGTACTTC. Protein sequence: CASSEYRGPYEQYF. The J gene is TRBJ2-7, the V gene TRBV6-1; 7 bases map to TRBD1. Germline CDR1 is MNHNS and CDR2 is SASEGT. V lost 2 bases to trimming and J lost 2 bases; unmatched junction nucleotides: 3. This CDR3 comprises 14 residues.

The CDR3 here is CASSANIATNEKLFF. In DNA, the CDR3 is TGTGCCAGCTCAGCCAACATCGCAACTAATGAAAAACTGTTTTTT. This chain uses TRBV18 with TRBJ1-4; no clear D. Germline V gene lookup returns CDR1 KGHSH and CDR2 LQKENI. The V end lost 5 bases, the J end lost 0 bases, and 10 bases lay between the germline ends. This CDR3 comprises 15 residues.

This chain joins TRBV6-5 and TRBJ1-1; D may be TRBD1 (5 bases). This CDR3 is built from 11 residues. Between the trimmed V and J ends, which lost 10 bases and 10 bases, there was a span of 16 bases. Germline assignment: CDR1 MNHEY and CDR2 SVGAGI. The CDR3 DNA is TGTGCCACCAGGGACTCCAGGTCAGCTTTCTTT. This encodes CATRDSRSAFF.

The count of this clone is one. The gene calls are TRBV18 and TRBJ2-7; a possible D gene is TRBD2 (5 bases). The ends were cut back, 4 bases at V and 5 bases at J, with 9 bases in the middle. CDR1 and CDR2 from the germline V gene are KGHSH and LQKENI. This CDR3 spans 12 amino acids. CDR3 nucleotide sequence: TGTGCCAGCTCACAGTCTAGCAACGAGCAGTACTTC. Translated, it gives CASSQSSNEQYF.